This T cell receptor beta chain is from a study of OX40 agonist ivuxolimab in advanced cancers. Clones were read by immunoSEQ multiplex PCR, and TCRdb kept only the in-frame ones, dropping some. The data hold about 70,000 clones, with around 88% observed a single time. The germline V gene encodes CDR1 SGHNT and CDR2 YYREEE (reference sequence). V was pared by 4 bases and J by 3 bases, with 16 bases between. The CDR3 totals 16 residues. Autoimmune disease history or systemic immunosuppression was exclusionary. This clonotype was obtained from an adult with an advanced solid tumor such as melanoma, head and neck, liver or kidney cancer. The material sequenced was CD4+ or CD8+ T cells sorted from blood, taken in a trial of the OX40 agonist ivuxolimab. The rearrangement links TRBV5-4 to TRBJ2-2; tentative D call: TRBD2 (6 bases). CDR3 sequence (DNA): TGTGCCAGCAGCGTTGGGACTTCTGGCGACACCGGGGAGCTGTTTTTT. Its translation: CASSVGTSGDTGELFF.